Below are 13 T cell receptor beta chains sequenced from a single sample in a study of CD8 T cells in ankylosing spondylitis. TCRdb re-derived calls from the 5' RACE reads in MiXCR, one entry per CDR3 protein. In the table there are 400,000 or so distinct CDR3 sequences, roughly 25% of which are singletons. Study-level findings and limits: Within ankylosing spondylitis blood, a TCR beta motif made up of seven to nine highly homologous variants appeared to be characteristic.

Their antigen targets remain unknown. Sequencing input: blood, either unsorted or a sorted T cell fraction (not recorded which). These TCRs come from a male donor with ankylosing spondylitis.

J is TRBJ2-2 and V is TRBV10-3; 8 nucleotides agree with TRBD1. The CDR3 is 14 amino acids. V shed 10 bases and J 6 bases; nucleotides not matched to a gene: 10. The germline V gene encodes CDR1 ENHRY and CDR2 SYGVKD. The DNA of the CDR3 is TGTGCCACCCAGGGGGCATTAGAGTCCGGGGAGCTGTTTTTT. It yields the protein CATQGALESGELFF.

The V and J genes are TRBV3-1 and TRBJ2-5, with D perhaps being TRBD1 or TRBD2 (5 bases each). There are 15 residues in the CDR3. CDR1 and CDR2 (germline): LGHDT, YNNKEL (reference sequence). The V end lost 1 base, the J end lost 1 base, and 10 bases lay between the germline ends. The CDR3 here is CASSQGWGIQETQYF. CDR3 sequence (DNA): TGTGCCAGCAGCCAAGGATGGGGGATCCAAGAGACCCAGTACTTC.

In this sample, this clonotype turned up many times. The chain is built from TRBV27 and TRBJ1-1; D not resolved. V shed 0 bases and J shed 6 bases, with 14 bases lying between them. This CDR3 region has 15 residues. The germline gives CDR1 MNHEY, CDR2 SMNVEV (reference sequence). CDR3 loop: CASSLSVPSKPEAFF. Written as DNA, the CDR3 is TGTGCCAGCAGTTTATCCGTTCCCTCGAAACCTGAAGCTTTCTTT.

The J gene is TRBJ2-1, the V gene TRBV11-3; 7 nucleotides align to TRBD2. The germline gives CDR1 SGHNT, CDR2 YENEEA. The CDR3 extends over 15 amino acids. V lost 5 bases to trimming and J lost 5 bases; unmatched junction nucleotides: 9. DNA of the CDR3: TGTGCCAGCAGCCATCTGACTAGCAGCCACAATGAGCAGTTCTTC. Residues: CASSHLTSSHNEQFF.

This clonotype has more than one count but fewer than ten. V and J are TRBV5-1 and TRBJ2-7, with TRBD1 identical over 8 bases. The V and J ends lost 5 bases and 0 bases, in that order; junction bases with no gene match: 7. CDR1 and CDR2 from the germline V gene are SGHRS and YFSETQ. This CDR3 is 15 amino acids long. The CDR3 nucleotides read TGCGCCAGCAGTCCCACAGGGGGAAGCTCCTACGAGCAGTACTTC. Translated: CASSPTGGSSYEQYF.

This clonotype was counted a few times. This chain uses TRBV2 with TRBJ1-5; D possibly corresponds to TRBD1 (5 bases). The ends were cut back, 4 bases at V and 4 bases at J, with 11 bases in the middle. From germline, CDR1 is SNHLY and CDR2 FYNNEI. CDR3 length equals 14 residues. The CDR3 DNA reads as TGTGCCAGCAGTGGGGAGACAGCTAATCAGCCCCAGCATTTT. It specifies CASSGETANQPQHF.

This sequence joins TRBV10-1 and TRBJ2-3; TRBD2 might be the D (6 bases). CDR3 length: 16 residues. V was clipped by 7 bases and J by 2 bases, with 19 bases between them. Germline loops: CDR1 WNHNN, CDR2 SYGVQD (reference sequence). The DNA for the CDR3 is TGCGCCAGCAACTCCGGACGTGGCGGGACCACAGATACGCAGTATTTT. Amino acids: CASNSGRGGTTDTQYF.

The rearrangement uses TRBV6-2 or TRBV6-3 and TRBJ1-2; D gene uncertain. Germline-derived CDR1 and CDR2 are MNHEY and SVGEGT. The germline V and J ends were trimmed by 4 bases and 8 bases, with 17 bases remaining between them. The CDR3 extends over 14 amino acids. CDR3 sequence: CASSSPPFAWGYTF. The DNA for the CDR3 is TGTGCCAGCAGTTCCCCCCCTTTTGCGTGGGGCTACACCTTC.

This clonotype was seen only a few times. CDR3 in DNA: TGCAGTGCTCACGGAGACACCGGAGCTTTCTTT. It translates to CSAHGDTGAFF. This chain links TRBV20-1 with TRBJ1-1, with unresolved D. V lost 5 bases and J lost 10, with 14 bases in between. Germline assignment: CDR1 DFQATT and CDR2 SNEGSKA (reference sequence). This CDR3 is 11 amino acids long.

The chain carries TRBV20-1 and TRBJ2-3; the D is unclear. This CDR3 comprises 13 residues. The germline V gene has CDR1 DFQATT and CDR2 SNEGSKA (reference sequence). With 4 bases removed from V and 1 base from J, the gap between germline ends came to 9 bases. CDR3 nucleotide sequence: TGCAGTGCTAAGTCGGACGGCACAGATACGCAGTATTTT. Residues: CSAKSDGTDTQYF.

V gene TRBV29-1 combines with J gene TRBJ2-1; D is possibly TRBD1 (6 bases). CDR3 size: 14 residues. V was shortened by 3 bases and J by 5 bases, with 14 bases between the two germline ends. CDR1 and CDR2 from the germline V gene are SQVTM and ANQGSEA. This CDR3 reads CSVDTLYRDNEQFF. The CDR3 DNA follows: TGCAGCGTTGATACCCTCTACAGGGACAATGAGCAGTTCTTC.

V is TRBV5-1 and J is TRBJ2-5, with D possibly TRBD1 on 6 matching bases. The germline V gene has CDR1 SGHRS and CDR2 YFSETQ. V was clipped by 0 bases and J by 6 bases, with 21 bases between them. There are 17 residues in the CDR3. Here the CDR3 reads CASSLVPSLTGLKTQYF. The CDR3 bases are TGCGCCAGCAGCTTGGTCCCCTCCCTTACAGGGTTGAAGACCCAGTACTTC.

This chain links TRBV3-1 with TRBJ2-1; tentatively, D is TRBD2 (5 bases). The CDR3 is 17 residues long. V was cut by 1 base and J by 3 bases, with 16 bases left in between. Germline-derived CDR1 and CDR2 are LGHDT and YNNKEL (reference sequence). In DNA, the CDR3 is TGTGCCAGCAGCCAAGGGAGGTGGCGAACCGACTACAATGAGCAGTTCTTC. The encoded protein is CASSQGRWRTDYNEQFF.